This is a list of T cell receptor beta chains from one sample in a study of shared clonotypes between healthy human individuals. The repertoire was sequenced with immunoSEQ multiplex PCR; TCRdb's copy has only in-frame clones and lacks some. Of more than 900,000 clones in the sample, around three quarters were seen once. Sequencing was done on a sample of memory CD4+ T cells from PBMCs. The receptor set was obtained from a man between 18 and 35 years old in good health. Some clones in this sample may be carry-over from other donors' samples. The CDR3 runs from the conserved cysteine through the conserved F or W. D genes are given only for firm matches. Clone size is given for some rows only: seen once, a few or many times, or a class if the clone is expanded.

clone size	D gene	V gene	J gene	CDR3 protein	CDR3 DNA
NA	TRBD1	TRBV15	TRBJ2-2	CATSRSWTGFFGGELFF	TGTGCCACCAGCAGATCTTGGACAGGGTTTTTCGGCGGGGAGCTGTTTTTT
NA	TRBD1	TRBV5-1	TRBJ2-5	CASSLGQGAYQTQYF	TGCGCCAGCAGCTTGGGACAGGGGGCCTATCAGACCCAGTACTTC
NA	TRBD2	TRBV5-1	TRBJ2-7	CASSPGSGGNEQYF	TGCGCCAGCAGCCCGGGTTCGGGGGGGAACGAGCAGTACTTC
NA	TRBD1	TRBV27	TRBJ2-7	CASRTLGTGKIEQYF	TGTGCCAGCAGAACTCTCGGGACAGGGAAGATCGAGCAGTACTTC
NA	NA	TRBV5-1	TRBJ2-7	CASRSAGNNYEQYF	TGCGCCAGCAGGTCAGCAGGGAACAACTACGAGCAGTACTTC
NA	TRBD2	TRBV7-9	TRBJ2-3	CASSEGIAGAGDTQYF	TGTGCCAGCAGCGAGGGCATAGCGGGAGCCGGGGATACGCAGTATTTT
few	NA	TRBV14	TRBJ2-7	CASSSTPTGRAYEQYF	TGTGCCAGCAGCTCCACTCCGACAGGGAGGGCCTACGAGCAGTACTTC
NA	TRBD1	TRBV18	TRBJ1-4	CASSPLQGGGEKLFF	TGTGCCAGCTCACCTTTACAAGGGGGCGGTGAAAAACTGTTTTTT
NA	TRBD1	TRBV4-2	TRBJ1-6	CASSQQGGLNSPLHF	TGTGCCAGCAGCCAACAGGGGGGATTAAATTCACCCCTCCACTTT
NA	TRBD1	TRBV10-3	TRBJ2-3	CASSRDRVISTDTQYF	TGTGCCAGCAGCCGGGACAGGGTGATCAGCACAGATACGCAGTATTTT
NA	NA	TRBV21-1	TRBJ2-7	CASSKGMSYEQYF	TGTGCCAGCAGCAAAGGTATGAGTTACGAGCAGTACTTC
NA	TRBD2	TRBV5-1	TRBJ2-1	CASSLGGLGGDEQFF	TGCGCCAGCAGCTTGGGTGGACTTGGGGGGGATGAGCAGTTCTTC
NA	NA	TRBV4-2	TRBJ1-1	CASSQTQERNTEAFF	TGTGCCAGCAGCCAAACACAGGAGCGGAACACTGAAGCTTTCTTT